This entry concerns a single TCR beta chain. Its matching antigen is unknown. This sample stems from a study of T cell clonotyping in hematopoietic cell transplantation. Germline V CDR1 and CDR2: MDHEN, SYDVKM. This CDR3 spans 12 amino acids. The V end was cut by 8 bases, the J end by 0 bases, with 8 bases between. Study results and caveats: CD4 and CD8 repertoire contributions could not be separated without sorting.

This table comes from immunoSEQ multiplex PCR, and its TCRdb copy is limited to in-frame clones, with some not included. The sample comprises several thousand clones, roughly 94% of which are singletons, and under 1.5% rests with the top ten. V usage is TRBV28 and J usage is TRBJ2-7, with D unclear. Specimen: peripheral blood mononuclear cells, collected 30 days after allogeneic stem cell transplant. The receptor comes from a male patient in his sixties or seventies who had an allogeneic stem cell transplant from an unrelated donor, so T cells may come from the graft donor. Some clones in this sample may be carry-over from other donors' samples. CDR3 sequence (DNA): TGTGCCAGCTTGGGATACTCCTACGAGCAGTACTTC. Translation: CASLGYSYEQYF.